Presented here are 8 T cell receptor beta chains from one specimen sequenced in a study of radiation and T cells in renal cell carcinoma. The time point was: baseline pretreatment blood. Sample treatment: 15 Gy SBRT to primary tumor, nephrectomy 4 weeks later. TCRdb's table, derived via immunoSEQ multiplex PCR, lists solely in-frame clones and lacks some. The repertoire holds approximately 150,000 clones, with roughly 90% as singletons. Sequenced here: blood, sampled from a patient whose treatment included radiotherapy and nephrectomy. These receptors came from a woman between 65 and 79 years old with renal cell carcinoma.

The J gene is TRBJ2-5, the V gene TRBV7-2; weak D call: TRBD2 (5 bases). The V gene lost 2 bases and the J gene lost 5 bases, with 12 bases spanning the gap. The CDR3 covers 14 residues. CDR1 is SGHTA, CDR2 FQGNSA, per germline. CDR3 residues: CASSLSAGGETQYF. CDR3 coding DNA: TGTGCCAGCAGCTTATCCGCAGGCGGGGAGACCCAGTACTTC.

This clone came up once. This chain joins TRBV7-9 and TRBJ1-3; D is perhaps TRBD1 (5 bases). The CDR3 runs 16 residues. Trimming removed 4 bases at V and 0 bases at J, with 13 bases between. Looked up from germline, CDR1 is SEHNR and CDR2 is FQNEAQ (reference sequence). The CDR3 protein is CASSYWIRDSGNTIYF. The CDR3 DNA follows: TGTGCCAGCAGCTATTGGATCAGGGACTCTGGAAACACCATATATTTT.

The CDR3 is CAWTSGQAGYGYTF. The DNA for the CDR3 is TGTGCCTGGACCTCCGGACAGGCTGGATATGGCTACACCTTC. This chain connects TRBV30 to TRBJ1-2, with 7 bases fitting TRBD1. V trimming: 4 bases; J trimming: 5 bases; junction bases outside the gene matches: 10. Germline assignment: CDR1 GTSNPN and CDR2 SVGIG (reference sequence). The CDR3 spans 14 residues.

The chain carries TRBV6-5 and TRBJ1-1; D gene uncertain. Looked up from germline, CDR1 is MNHEY and CDR2 is SVGAGI. CDR3 length equals 13 residues. Trimming removed 7 bases from V and 1 base from J, with 10 bases in between. The CDR3 DNA sequence: TGTGCCAGCACCGGACGGACGAACACTGAAGCTTTCTTT. It translates to CASTGRTNTEAFF.

This clone was detected ten times or more. The chain joins TRBV9 to TRBJ2-7; D gene unclear. CDR3 length: 15 amino acids. V lost 2 bases and J 5 bases, leaving 17 bases between the germline ends. From germline, CDR1 is SGDLS and CDR2 YYNGEE. In DNA, the CDR3 is TGTGCCAGCAGCGTGTACCCAACCCAAGTCAACGAGCAGTACTTC. Translated, it gives CASSVYPTQVNEQYF.

The chain couples TRBV19 to TRBJ2-3; TRBD2 aligns across 11 bases. Germline loops: CDR1 LNHDA, CDR2 SQIVND (reference sequence). With V trimmed by 6 bases and J by 4 bases, 3 bases remained unmatched. The CDR3 consists of 14 residues. This CDR3 is CASSSTSGADTQYF. The CDR3 DNA follows: TGTGCCAGTAGCTCGACTAGCGGGGCAGATACGCAGTATTTT.

This clone was picked up a small number of times. V and J are TRBV19 and TRBJ2-1; 8 nucleotides match TRBD1. The CDR3 length is 17 residues. Germline V CDR1 and CDR2: LNHDA, SQIVND (reference sequence). V lost 7 bases and J lost 2; bases outside the gene matches: 13. CDR3 nucleotide sequence: TGTGCCAGTATGGAGACAGGGGCCCCGGTCGCCTACAATGAGCAGTTCTTC. The encoded protein is CASMETGAPVAYNEQFF. Using reference TRBV19 and TRBJ2-1 for the parts outside the CDR3, the full variable domain is DGGITQSPKYLFRKEGQNVTLSCEQNLNHDAMYWYRQDPGQGLRLIYYSQIVNDFQKGDIAEGYSVSREKKESFPLTVTSAQKNPTAFYLCASMETGAPVAYNEQFFGPGTRLTVL.

The chain combines TRBV13 with TRBJ2-7; D unresolved. The CDR3 runs to 15 residues. Germline assignment: CDR1 PRHDT and CDR2 FYEKMQ (reference sequence). The germline V and J ends were trimmed by 4 bases and 1 base, with 14 bases remaining between them. Here the CDR3 reads CASSSFPGPSYEQYF. CDR3 in DNA: TGTGCCAGCAGCTCTTTCCCCGGCCCATCCTACGAGCAGTACTTC.